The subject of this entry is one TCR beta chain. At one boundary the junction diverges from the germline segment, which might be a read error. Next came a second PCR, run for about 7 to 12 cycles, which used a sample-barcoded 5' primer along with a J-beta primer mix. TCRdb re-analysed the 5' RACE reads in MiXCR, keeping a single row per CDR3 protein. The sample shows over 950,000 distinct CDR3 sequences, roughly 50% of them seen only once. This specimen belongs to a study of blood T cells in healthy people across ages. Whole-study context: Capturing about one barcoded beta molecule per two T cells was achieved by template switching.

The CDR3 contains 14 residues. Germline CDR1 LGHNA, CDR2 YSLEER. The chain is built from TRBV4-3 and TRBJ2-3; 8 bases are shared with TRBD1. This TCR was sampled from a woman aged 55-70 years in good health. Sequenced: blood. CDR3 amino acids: CAGSRGQGGDTQYF. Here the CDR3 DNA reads TGCGCCGGCAGCCGAGGACAGGGCGGGGATACGCAGTATTTT.